These T cell receptor beta chains were read from a single sample in a study of cytomegalovirus exposure and HLA in healthy donors. The repertoire was sequenced with immunoSEQ multiplex PCR; TCRdb's copy has only in-frame clones and lacks some. The sample lists about 150,000 clones; just over 75% were seen once. Sample: PBMCs. The source is a woman aged 30 to 39 in good health and CMV-seropositive. Both conserved end residues are part of each CDR3. The order of the fields is CDR3 length, J gene, V gene, CDR3 protein.

17 | TRBJ2-1 | TRBV19 | CASSIEVAGSSYNEQFF
16 | TRBJ2-5 | TRBV7-8 | CASSLTPGQGIPTQYF
14 | TRBJ2-7 | TRBV5-1 | CASSPGQSSYEQYF
16 | TRBJ2-7 | TRBV6-1 | CASSGKSGTNNYEQYF
14 | TRBJ2-5 | TRBV7-9 | CASSRDFTQETQYF
13 | TRBJ1-2 | TRBV6-5 | CASSPIPSYGYTF
13 | TRBJ2-7 | TRBV5-6 | CASSSDSFYEQYF
14 | TRBJ1-2 | TRBV29-1 | CSAGQAQPNYGYTF
16 | TRBJ2-7 | TRBV4-2 | CASSQEKTGTPSEQYF
14 | TRBJ2-7 | TRBV5-1 | CASRTDRITYEQYF